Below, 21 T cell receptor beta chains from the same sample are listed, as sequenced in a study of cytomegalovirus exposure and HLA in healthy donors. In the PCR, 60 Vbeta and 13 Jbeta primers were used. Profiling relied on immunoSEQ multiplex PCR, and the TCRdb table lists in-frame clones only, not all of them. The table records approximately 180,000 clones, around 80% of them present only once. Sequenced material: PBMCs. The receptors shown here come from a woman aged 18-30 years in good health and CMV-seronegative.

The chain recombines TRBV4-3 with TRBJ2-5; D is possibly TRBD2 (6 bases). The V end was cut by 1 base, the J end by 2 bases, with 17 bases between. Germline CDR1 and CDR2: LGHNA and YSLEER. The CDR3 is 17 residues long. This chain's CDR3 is CASSQGALANQQETQYF. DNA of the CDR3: TGCGCCAGCAGCCAAGGGGCGCTAGCGAATCAACAAGAGACCCAGTACTTC.

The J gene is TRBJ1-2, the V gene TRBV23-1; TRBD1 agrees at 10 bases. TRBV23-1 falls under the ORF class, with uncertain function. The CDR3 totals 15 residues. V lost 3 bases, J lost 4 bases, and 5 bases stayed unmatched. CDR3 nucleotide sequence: TGCGCCAGCAGTCAGCCCAGACAGGGGGCCTATGGCTACACCTTC. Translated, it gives CASSQPRQGAYGYTF.

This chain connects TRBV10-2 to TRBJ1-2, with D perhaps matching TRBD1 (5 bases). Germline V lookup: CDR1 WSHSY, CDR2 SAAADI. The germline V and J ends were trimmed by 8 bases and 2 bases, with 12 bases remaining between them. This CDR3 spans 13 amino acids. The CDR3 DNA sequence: TGCGCCAGCGGTACAGGCGCCAACTATGGCTACACCTTC. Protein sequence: CASGTGANYGYTF.

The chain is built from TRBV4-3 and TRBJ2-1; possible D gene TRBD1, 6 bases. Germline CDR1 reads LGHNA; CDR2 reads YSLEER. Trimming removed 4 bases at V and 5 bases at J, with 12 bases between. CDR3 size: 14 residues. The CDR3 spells CASSPDSANNEQFF. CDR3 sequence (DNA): TGCGCCAGCAGCCCGGACAGTGCTAACAATGAGCAGTTCTTC.

CDR3 protein: CASSAGQGGSYEQYF. CDR3 nucleotides: TGTGCCAGTAGTGCCGGACAGGGGGGCTCCTACGAGCAGTACTTC. The chain couples TRBV19 to TRBJ2-7; 10 nucleotides agree with TRBD1. Trimming at V came to 5 bases and at J to 0 bases, leaving 4 bases not matched to a gene. The CDR3 is made up of 15 amino acids. Germline CDR1 LNHDA, CDR2 SQIVND (reference sequence).

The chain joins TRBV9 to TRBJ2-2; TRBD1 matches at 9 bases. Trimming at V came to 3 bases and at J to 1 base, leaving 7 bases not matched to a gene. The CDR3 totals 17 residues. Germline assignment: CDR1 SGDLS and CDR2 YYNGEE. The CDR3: CASSEGQGIMNTGELFF. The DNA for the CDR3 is TGTGCCAGCAGCGAGGGACAGGGAATAATGAACACCGGGGAGCTGTTTTTT.

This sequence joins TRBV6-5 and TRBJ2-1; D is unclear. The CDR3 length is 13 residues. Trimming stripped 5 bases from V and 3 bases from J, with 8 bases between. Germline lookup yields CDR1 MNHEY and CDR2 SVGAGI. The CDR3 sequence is CASSPPGYNEQFF. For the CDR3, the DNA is TGTGCCAGCAGTCCTCCAGGCTACAATGAGCAGTTCTTC.

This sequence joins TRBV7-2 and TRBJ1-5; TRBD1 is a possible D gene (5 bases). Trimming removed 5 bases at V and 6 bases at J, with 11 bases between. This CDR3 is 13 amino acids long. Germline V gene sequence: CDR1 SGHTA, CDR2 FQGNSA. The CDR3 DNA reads TGTGCCAGCAGCACGGACAAATCTCAGCCCCAGCATTTT. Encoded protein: CASSTDKSQPQHF.

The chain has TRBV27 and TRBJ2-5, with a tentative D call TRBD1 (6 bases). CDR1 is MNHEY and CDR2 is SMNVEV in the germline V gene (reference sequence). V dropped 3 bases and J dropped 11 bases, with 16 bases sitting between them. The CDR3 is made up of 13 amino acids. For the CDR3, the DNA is TGTGCCAGCAGTTTGGGGGCGCGAGGGGAGCAGTACTTC. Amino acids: CASSLGARGEQYF.

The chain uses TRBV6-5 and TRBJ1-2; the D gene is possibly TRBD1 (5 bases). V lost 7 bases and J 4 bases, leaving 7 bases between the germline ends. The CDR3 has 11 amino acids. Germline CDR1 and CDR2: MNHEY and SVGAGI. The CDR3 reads CASTTGYGYTF. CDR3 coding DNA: TGTGCCAGCACCACAGGCTATGGCTACACCTTC.

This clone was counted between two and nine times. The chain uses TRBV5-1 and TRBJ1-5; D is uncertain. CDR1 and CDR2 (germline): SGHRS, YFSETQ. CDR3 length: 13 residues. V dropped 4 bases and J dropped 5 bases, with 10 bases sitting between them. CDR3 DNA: TGCGCCAGCAGCGTGGGCTACGATCAGCCCCAGCATTTT. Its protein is CASSVGYDQPQHF.

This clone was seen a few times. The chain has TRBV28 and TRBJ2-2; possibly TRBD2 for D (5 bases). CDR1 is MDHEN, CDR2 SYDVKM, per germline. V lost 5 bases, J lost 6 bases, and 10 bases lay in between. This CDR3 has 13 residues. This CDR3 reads CASSLGVPGELFF. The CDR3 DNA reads TGTGCCAGCAGTCTCGGGGTGCCCGGGGAGCTGTTTTTT.

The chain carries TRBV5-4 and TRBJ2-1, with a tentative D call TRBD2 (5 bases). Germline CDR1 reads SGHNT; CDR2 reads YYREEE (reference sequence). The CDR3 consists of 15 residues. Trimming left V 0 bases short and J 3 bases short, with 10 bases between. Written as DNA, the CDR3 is TGTGCCAGCAGCTTGGGGCTAGCAGACTACAATGAGCAGTTCTTC. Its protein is CASSLGLADYNEQFF.

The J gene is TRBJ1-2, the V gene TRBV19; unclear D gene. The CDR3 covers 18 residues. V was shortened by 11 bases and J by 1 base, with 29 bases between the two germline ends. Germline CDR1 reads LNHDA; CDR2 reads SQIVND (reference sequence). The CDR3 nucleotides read TGTGCCCCTACCGGGTTGGCGATAGACGGATTCCATAACTATGGCTACACCTTC. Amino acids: CAPTGLAIDGFHNYGYTF.

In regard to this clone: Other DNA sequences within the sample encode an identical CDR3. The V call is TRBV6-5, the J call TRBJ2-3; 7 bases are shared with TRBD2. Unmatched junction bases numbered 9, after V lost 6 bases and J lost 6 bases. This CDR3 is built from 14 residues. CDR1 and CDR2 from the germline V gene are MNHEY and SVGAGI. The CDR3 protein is CASSWTGGRDTQYF. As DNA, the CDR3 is TGTGCCAGCAGCTGGACGGGAGGCCGGGATACGCAGTATTTT.

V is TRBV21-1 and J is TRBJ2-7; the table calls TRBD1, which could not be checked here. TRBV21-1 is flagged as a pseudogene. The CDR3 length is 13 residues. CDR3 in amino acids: CASRTGTLGEQYV. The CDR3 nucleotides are TGTGCCAGCAGGACAGGGACCCTGGGCGAGCAGTACGTC.

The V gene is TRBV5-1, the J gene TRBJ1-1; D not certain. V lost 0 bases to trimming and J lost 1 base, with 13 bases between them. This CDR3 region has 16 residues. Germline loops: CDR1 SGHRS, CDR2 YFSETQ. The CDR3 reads CASSLVGGRENTEAFF. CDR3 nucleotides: TGCGCCAGCAGCTTGGTCGGCGGACGGGAGAACACTGAAGCTTTCTTT.

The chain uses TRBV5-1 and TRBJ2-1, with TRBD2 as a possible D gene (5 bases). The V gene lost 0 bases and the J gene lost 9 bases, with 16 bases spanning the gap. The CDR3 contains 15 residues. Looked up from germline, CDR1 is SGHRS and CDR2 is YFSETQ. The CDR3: CASSLESSPLGEQFF. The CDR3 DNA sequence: TGCGCCAGCAGCTTGGAGTCTAGCCCCCTAGGTGAGCAGTTCTTC.

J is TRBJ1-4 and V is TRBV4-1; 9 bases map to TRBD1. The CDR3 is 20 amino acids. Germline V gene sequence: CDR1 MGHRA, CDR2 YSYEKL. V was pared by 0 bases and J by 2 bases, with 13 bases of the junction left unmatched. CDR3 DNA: TGCGCCAGCAGCCAAGATCGATCTAACAGGGGGCGTGGGACTAATGAAAAACTGTTTTTT. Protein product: CASSQDRSNRGRGTNEKLFF.

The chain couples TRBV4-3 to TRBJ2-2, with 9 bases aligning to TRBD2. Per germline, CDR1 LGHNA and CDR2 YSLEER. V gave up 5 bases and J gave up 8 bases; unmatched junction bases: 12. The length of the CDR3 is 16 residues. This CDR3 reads CASSTKIASGMGELFF. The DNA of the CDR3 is TGCGCCAGCAGCACCAAAATAGCTAGCGGGATGGGGGAGCTGTTTTTT.

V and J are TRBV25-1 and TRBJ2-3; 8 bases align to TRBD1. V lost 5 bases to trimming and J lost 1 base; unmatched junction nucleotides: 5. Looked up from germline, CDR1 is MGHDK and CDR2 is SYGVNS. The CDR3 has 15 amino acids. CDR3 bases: TGTGCCAGCAGTATGACAGGGGTGGGCACAGATACGCAGTATTTT. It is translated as CASSMTGVGTDTQYF.